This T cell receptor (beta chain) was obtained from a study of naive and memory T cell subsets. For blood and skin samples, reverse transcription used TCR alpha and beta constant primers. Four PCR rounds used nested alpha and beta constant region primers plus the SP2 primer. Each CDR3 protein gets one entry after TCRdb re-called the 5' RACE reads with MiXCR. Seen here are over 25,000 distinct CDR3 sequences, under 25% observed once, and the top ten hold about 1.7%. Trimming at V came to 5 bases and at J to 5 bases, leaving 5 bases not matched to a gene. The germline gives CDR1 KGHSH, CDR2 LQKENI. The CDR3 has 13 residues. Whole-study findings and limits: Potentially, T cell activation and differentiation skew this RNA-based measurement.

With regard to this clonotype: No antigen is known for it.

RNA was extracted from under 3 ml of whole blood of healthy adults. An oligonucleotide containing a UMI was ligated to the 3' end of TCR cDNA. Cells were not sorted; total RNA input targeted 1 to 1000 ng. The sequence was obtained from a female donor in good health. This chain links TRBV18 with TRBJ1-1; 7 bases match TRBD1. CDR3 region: CASSAGGDTEAFF. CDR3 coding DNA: TGTGCCAGCTCAGCAGGGGGAGATACTGAAGCTTTCTTT.